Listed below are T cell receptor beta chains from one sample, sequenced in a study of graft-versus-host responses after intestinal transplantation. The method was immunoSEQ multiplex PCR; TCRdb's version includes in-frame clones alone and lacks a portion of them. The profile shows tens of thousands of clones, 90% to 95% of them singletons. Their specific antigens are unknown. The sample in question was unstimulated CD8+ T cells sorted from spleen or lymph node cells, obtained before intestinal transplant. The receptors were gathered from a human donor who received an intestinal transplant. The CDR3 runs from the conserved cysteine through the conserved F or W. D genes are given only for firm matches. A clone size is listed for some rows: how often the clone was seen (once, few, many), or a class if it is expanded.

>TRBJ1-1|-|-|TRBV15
CATSRDRRFEAFF
TGTGCCACCAGCAGAGACAGGCGATTTGAAGCTTTCTTT
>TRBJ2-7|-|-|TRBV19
CASGIRGSSYEQYF
TGTGCCAGTGGTATCCGGGGGAGCTCCTACGAGCAGTACTTC
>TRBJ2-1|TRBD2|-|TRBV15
CATSRPSGGPYNEQFF
TGTGCCACCAGCCGCCCTAGCGGGGGTCCCTACAATGAGCAGTTCTTC
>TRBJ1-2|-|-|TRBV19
CASSLRQDLPYGYTF
TGTGCCAGTAGTCTACGACAGGACCTCCCCTATGGCTACACCTTC
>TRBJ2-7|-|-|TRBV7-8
CASSDQGVGQYF
TGTGCCAGCAGCGACCAGGGCGTCGGGCAGTACTTC
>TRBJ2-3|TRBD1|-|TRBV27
CASRDRGLPTQYF
TGTGCCAGCCGGGACAGGGGGCTTCCTACGCAGTATTTT
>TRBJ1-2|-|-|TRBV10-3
CAINPGVGNYGYTF
TGTGCCATCAACCCCGGGGTAGGGAACTATGGCTACACCTTC
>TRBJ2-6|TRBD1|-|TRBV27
CASSLVVPTGPSGANVLTF
TGTGCCAGCAGTTTAGTCGTCCCGACAGGGCCTTCTGGGGCCAACGTCCTGACTTTC
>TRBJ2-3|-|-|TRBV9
CASSVVPRGDTQYF
TGTGCCAGCAGCGTAGTTCCCAGGGGAGATACGCAGTATTTT
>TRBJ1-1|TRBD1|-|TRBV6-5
CASTTGGNTEAFF
TGTGCCAGCACCACAGGGGGGAACACTGAAGCTTTCTTT
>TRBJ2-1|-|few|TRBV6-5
CASSYSRSSLDEQFF
TGTGCCAGCAGTTACTCGAGGTCGAGTCTCGATGAGCAGTTCTTC
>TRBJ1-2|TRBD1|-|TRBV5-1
CASSEGQGRYGYTF
TGCGCCAGCAGCGAAGGACAGGGGCGTTATGGCTACACCTTC
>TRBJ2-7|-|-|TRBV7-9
CASSSIDRTYEQYF
TGTGCCAGCAGCTCAATAGACAGAACCTACGAGCAGTACTTC
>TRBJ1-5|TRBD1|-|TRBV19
CASSVQGTNQPQHF
TGTGCCAGTAGTGTACAGGGGACCAATCAGCCCCAGCATTTT
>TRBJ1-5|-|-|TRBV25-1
CASGVGNQPQHF
TGTGCCAGCGGAGTAGGCAATCAGCCCCAGCATTTT
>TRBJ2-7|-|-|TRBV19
CASSAGTYEQYF
TGTGCCAGTAGCGCAGGGACCTACGAGCAGTACTTC
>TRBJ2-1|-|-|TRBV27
CASSLGTAYNEQFF
TGTGCCAGCAGTTTAGGTACAGCCTACAATGAGCAGTTCTTC